This T cell receptor (beta chain) derives from a study of OX40 agonist ivuxolimab in advanced cancers. Overall study context: Every 2 weeks, patients got intravenous ivuxolimab at one of six dose levels (0.01-10 mg/kg).

TCRdb's copy holds only in-frame clones and misses some; the assay was immunoSEQ multiplex PCR. The sample has 77,000 or so clones; 90% to 95% are singletons. With 6 bases removed from V and 4 bases from J, the gap between germline ends came to 15 bases. This CDR3 region has 14 residues. Germline V gene data show CDR1 as MDHEN and CDR2 as SYDVKM. In the case of this clone: Antigen specificity is unknown.

Study-wide results and caveats: CD4+ and CD8+ T cells in blood underwent clonal expansion by week 6 at 0.1 to 3.0 mg/kg. Antigen specificity was not determined for the expanded peripheral T cells.

This specimen was CD4+ or CD8+ T cells sorted from blood, taken in a trial of the OX40 agonist ivuxolimab. The chain joins TRBV28 to TRBJ1-2; D not resolved. The clonotype originates from an adult with an advanced solid tumor such as melanoma, head and neck, liver or kidney cancer. The CDR3 DNA is TGTGCCAGCAGCCCCACCAACCGGGCCTATGGCTACACCTTC. Translation gives CASSPTNRAYGYTF.